The 9 T cell receptor beta chains presented below share a single source sample, sequenced in a study of T cells expressing NK-cell markers. After re-calling the 5' RACE reads, TCRdb lists one entry per CDR3 protein, DNA absent. The sample holds 130,000 to 150,000 distinct CDR3 sequences. Sequences were obtained from blood T cells: a sorted CD56 or NKG2C T cell subset, CD4+ or CD8+ T cells, or bulk PBMC T cells (not recorded which). The receptors shown here come from a man younger than 30 in good health.

This chain joins TRBV10-3 and TRBJ2-1; TCRdb indicates TRBD2, and absent DNA this call remains unverified. Germline CDR1 and CDR2: ENHRY and SYGVKD. The length of the CDR3 is 15 residues. This CDR3 is CAISEGPSGHNEQFF.

The V and J genes are TRBV27 and TRBJ2-5; the D call from TCRdb, TRBD2, cannot be confirmed without DNA. This CDR3 has 16 amino acids. Germline-derived CDR1 and CDR2 are MNHEY and SMNVEV (reference sequence). The chain's CDR3 is CASSPLSGRSRETQYF.

The V gene is TRBV4-3, the J gene TRBJ2-7; the D gene TCRdb calls, TRBD1, cannot be checked with no DNA. The CDR3 is 15 amino acids. Germline V CDR1 and CDR2: LGHNA, YSLEER. CDR3 loop: CASSRQSGASYEQYF.

The V call is TRBV14, the J call TRBJ1-1. Germline V lookup: CDR1 SGHDN, CDR2 FVKESK. The CDR3 runs to 15 residues. This chain's CDR3 is CASSQETNMNTEAFF.

This chain connects TRBV20-1 to TRBJ2-1; TCRdb outputs TRBD2, but without DNA this stays unchecked. The CDR3 runs to 17 residues. The V gene's germline CDR1 is DFQATT and CDR2 SNEGSKA (reference sequence). CDR3 amino acids: CSARGPGLAGFGDEQFF.

The chain is built from TRBV6-4 and TRBJ2-2. The germline V gene has CDR1 MRHNA and CDR2 SNTAGT. This CDR3 comprises 14 residues. The CDR3 is CASGVGVGTGELFF.

The chain combines TRBV7-7 with TRBJ2-2. Germline assignment: CDR1 SSHAT and CDR2 FNYEAQ (reference sequence). The CDR3 consists of 13 residues. The CDR3 sequence is CASSPTATGELFF.

This sequence joins TRBV5-1 and TRBJ1-4. Looked up from germline, CDR1 is SGHRS and CDR2 is YFSETQ. This CDR3 spans 13 amino acids. This CDR3 is CASSLQDNEKLFF.

This sequence joins TRBV29-1 and TRBJ2-3; TCRdb reports TRBD2, a call that lacks DNA to check it against. Germline V gives CDR1 SQVTM, CDR2 ANQGSEA. CDR3 length: 13 residues. The CDR3 loop is CSVGSGPTDTQYF.